These T cell receptor beta chains were read from a single sample in a study of liver allograft versus peripheral blood T cells. A single record per CDR3 protein comes from TCRdb applying MiXCR to the reads. Here the sample spans 9,000 or so distinct CDR3 sequences, about 25% being singletons. These receptors came from a human patient who had a liver transplant. Some T cells may be the graft donor's. CDR3s include the opening cysteine and the closing phenylalanine or tryptophan. The D gene is left open where the match is weak. Clone size is given for some rows only: seen once, a few or many times, or a class if the clone is expanded.

D: TRBD1; J: TRBJ1-5; size: -; V: TRBV6-1; DNA: TGTGCCATCGGGACAGATAGGGATCAGCCCCAGCATTTT; CDR3: CAIGTDRDQPQHF
D: -; J: TRBJ2-2; size: -; V: TRBV6-2/TRBV6-3; DNA: TGTGCCAGCAACGACAGGACTAAGAACACCGGGGAGCTGTTTTTT; CDR3: CASNDRTKNTGELFF
D: -; J: TRBJ1-2; size: -; V: TRBV7-9; DNA: TGTGCCAGCAGCTTATCGGCAGCGGGCCCCTATGGCTACACCTTC; CDR3: CASSLSAAGPYGYTF
D: TRBD1; J: TRBJ2-7; size: few; V: TRBV30; DNA: TGTGCCTGGAGTCTCCGGACAGGGGTCGTAGTCGAGCAGTACTTC; CDR3: CAWSLRTGVVVEQYF
D: -; J: TRBJ1-6; size: large; V: TRBV6-6; DNA: TGTGCCAGCAGTCGAGGGCTAGACTCCTATAATTCACCCCTCCACTTT; CDR3: CASSRGLDSYNSPLHF
D: -; J: TRBJ2-1; size: -; V: TRBV6-5; DNA: TGTGCCAGCAGTTCTGGTGTCCTAGCTCCGAGGAATGAGCAGTTCTTC; CDR3: CASSSGVLAPRNEQFF
D: -; J: TRBJ1-4; size: -; V: TRBV5-1; DNA: TGCGCCAGCAGCTTCGGGGCGACCTCTAATGAAAAACTGTTTTTT; CDR3: CASSFGATSNEKLFF
D: -; J: TRBJ1-5; size: medium-sized; V: TRBV6-6; DNA: TGTGCCAGCAGTTACTCTACGGGGGGGCGATTCAATCAGCCCCAGCATTTT; CDR3: CASSYSTGGRFNQPQHF
D: -; J: TRBJ1-5; size: few; V: TRBV27; DNA: TGTGCCAGCACCGACCCAGGTCAGCCCCAGCATTTT; CDR3: CASTDPGQPQHF
D: -; J: TRBJ2-3; size: -; V: TRBV9; DNA: TGTGCCAGCAGCCTGACGGGGTGGTCCACAGATACGCAGTATTTT; CDR3: CASSLTGWSTDTQYF
D: TRBD1; J: TRBJ1-1; size: -; V: TRBV6-1; DNA: TGTGCCAGCAACGGACAGGGGGCTAGTCAACCGAACACTGAAGCTTTCTTT; CDR3: CASNGQGASQPNTEAFF
D: -; J: TRBJ1-5; size: medium-sized; V: TRBV18; DNA: TGTGCCAGCTCACCACTCAGGGACAATCAGCCCCAGCATTTT; CDR3: CASSPLRDNQPQHF
D: TRBD2; J: TRBJ2-1; size: -; V: TRBV6-5; DNA: TGTGCCAGCAGTGGAGGACTAGCGGGAGTAGGCTACAATGAGCAGTTCTTC; CDR3: CASSGGLAGVGYNEQFF
D: TRBD1; J: TRBJ1-2; size: many; V: TRBV9; DNA: TGTGCCAGCAGCGGACCACAGGGGAGAGTTGGCTACACCTTC; CDR3: CASSGPQGRVGYTF
D: -; J: TRBJ1-2; size: -; V: TRBV28; DNA: TGTGCCAGCAGCCCCCCCCATGGGGACTATGGCTACACCTTC; CDR3: CASSPPHGDYGYTF
D: TRBD1; J: TRBJ1-2; size: medium-sized; V: TRBV6-5; DNA: TGTGCCAGCAGTTCTACAGGGGTCTATGGCTACACCTTC; CDR3: CASSSTGVYGYTF
D: TRBD1; J: TRBJ2-3; size: -; V: TRBV6-1; DNA: TGTGCCAGCAATCGGGACAGGGTCACAGATACGCAGTATTTT; CDR3: CASNRDRVTDTQYF
D: TRBD1; J: TRBJ1-1; size: many; V: TRBV28; DNA: TGTGCCAGCGGGTGGGACAGATCGAACACTGAAGCTTTCTTT; CDR3: CASGWDRSNTEAFF
D: -; J: TRBJ1-2; size: medium-sized; V: TRBV19; DNA: TGTGCCAGTAGTATAGTTGGTAAACTTATTAACTATGGCTACACCTTC; CDR3: CASSIVGKLINYGYTF
D: -; J: TRBJ1-6; size: medium-sized; V: TRBV6-5; DNA: TGTGCCAGCAGTTACTCGTTCAGGGACTCACCCCTCCACTTT; CDR3: CASSYSFRDSPLHF
D: TRBD1; J: TRBJ1-4; size: -; V: TRBV20-1; DNA: TGCAGTGCCACGACAGGGGATCGTGAAAAACTGTTTTTT; CDR3: CSATTGDREKLFF
D: -; J: TRBJ2-7; size: -; V: TRBV24-1; DNA: TGTGCCACCAGTGATCCGACAGCCGGCAGCTACGAGCAGTACTTC; CDR3: CATSDPTAGSYEQYF
D: -; J: TRBJ2-6; size: medium-sized; V: TRBV28; DNA: TGTGCCAGCAGCTCGGACAGACGACCTGGGGCCAACGTCCTGACTTTC; CDR3: CASSSDRRPGANVLTF
D: TRBD1; J: TRBJ1-1; size: -; V: TRBV29-1; DNA: TGCAGCGCCAGACAGGGGATGAGGAACACTGAAGCTTTCTTT; CDR3: CSARQGMRNTEAFF
D: -; J: TRBJ1-6; size: medium-sized; V: TRBV20-1; DNA: TGCAGTGCTACACGGGACATCTCACCCCTCCACTTT; CDR3: CSATRDISPLHF
D: -; J: TRBJ2-7; size: -; V: TRBV20-1; DNA: TGCAGTGCTAGAGACCCCGTTGTATCCTACGAGCAGTACTTC; CDR3: CSARDPVVSYEQYF
D: -; J: TRBJ1-1; size: medium-sized; V: TRBV29-1; DNA: TGCAGCGTGTGTACCCCCGGTATAAAGGGCACTGAAGCTTTCTTT; CDR3: CSVCTPGIKGTEAFF
D: TRBD2; J: TRBJ2-6; size: few; V: TRBV9; DNA: TGTGCCAGCAGCCCCCCGGGAGGGCACTCTGGGGCCAACGTCCTGACTTTC; CDR3: CASSPPGGHSGANVLTF
D: TRBD2; J: TRBJ2-7; size: few; V: TRBV30; DNA: TGTGCCTTGGGGACTAGCGGAACCTACGAGCAGTACTTC; CDR3: CALGTSGTYEQYF
D: -; J: TRBJ1-5; size: medium-sized; V: TRBV6-1; DNA: TGTGCCAGCAATGGGAGGTATAGCAATCAGCCCCAGCATTTT; CDR3: CASNGRYSNQPQHF
D: -; J: TRBJ1-1; size: many; V: TRBV18; DNA: TGTGCCAGCTCACTTAAACATCAGGGGCCGGGAACTGAAGCTTTCTTT; CDR3: CASSLKHQGPGTEAFF
D: -; J: TRBJ2-2; size: many; V: TRBV6-1; DNA: TGTGCCAGCAGTGAAATGGGGACAGGGGAGCTGTTTTTT; CDR3: CASSEMGTGELFF
D: -; J: TRBJ2-7; size: -; V: TRBV7-2; DNA: TGTGCCAGCAGCTTCGGGGCTAGCTCCTACGAGCAGTACTTC; CDR3: CASSFGASSYEQYF
D: TRBD1; J: TRBJ2-3; size: medium-sized; V: TRBV6-1; DNA: TGTGCCAGCATTCAGGACAGGGGAACAGATACGCAGTATTTT; CDR3: CASIQDRGTDTQYF
D: TRBD2; J: TRBJ2-1; size: -; V: TRBV16; DNA: TGTGCCAGCAGTCGAAAGCGGGAGCGTATTAGTAATGAGCAGTTCTTC; CDR3: CASSRKRERISNEQFF
D: -; J: TRBJ2-1; size: many; V: TRBV30; DNA: TGTGCCTGGAGTGAGACTAGGACATCTAAAAATGAGCAGTTCTTC; CDR3: CAWSETRTSKNEQFF
D: TRBD1; J: TRBJ1-1; size: once; V: TRBV20-1; DNA: TGCAGTGCTAGAAAGACAGGGGGGGAAGGCACTGAAGCTTTCTTT; CDR3: CSARKTGGEGTEAFF
D: -; J: TRBJ2-2; size: medium-sized; V: TRBV29-1; DNA: TGCAGCGTGACTGGGGTTGGAAGCACCGGGGAGCTGTTTTTT; CDR3: CSVTGVGSTGELFF
D: -; J: TRBJ1-2; size: medium-sized; V: TRBV7-9; DNA: TGTGCCAGCAGCACCCCCGGGAGGTACGGTGGCTACACCTTC; CDR3: CASSTPGRYGGYTF
D: -; J: TRBJ1-2; size: few; V: TRBV20-1; DNA: TGCAGTGCTAGAGACCACATTGGTGGGTGGGTGAACTATGGCTACACCTTC; CDR3: CSARDHIGGWVNYGYTF
D: -; J: TRBJ2-3; size: few; V: TRBV11-2; DNA: TGTGCCAGCAGCTTAAGAGGAGGCGGGGCAAGCACAGATACGCAGTATTTT; CDR3: CASSLRGGGASTDTQYF
D: -; J: TRBJ2-2; size: -; V: TRBV29-1; DNA: TGCAGCGTGCTCTCGTGGACTTCGAACACCGGGGAGCTGTTTTTT; CDR3: CSVLSWTSNTGELFF
D: -; J: TRBJ2-3; size: medium-sized; V: TRBV18; DNA: TGTGCCAGCTCACCCGGACAGAGAGCAGATACGCAGTATTTT; CDR3: CASSPGQRADTQYF
D: -; J: TRBJ1-2; size: -; V: TRBV28; DNA: TGTGCCAGCGCCCCCCAGCCGACTAACTATGGCTACACCTTC; CDR3: CASAPQPTNYGYTF
D: -; J: TRBJ2-2; size: few; V: TRBV10-3; DNA: TGTGCCACCCGGACAACCTCGAACACCGGGGAGCTGTTTTTT; CDR3: CATRTTSNTGELFF
D: -; J: TRBJ1-1; size: -; V: TRBV6-6; DNA: TGTGCCAGCAGTTCAAGGGGGGAGAACACTGAAGCTTTCTTT; CDR3: CASSSRGENTEAFF